These 19 T cell receptor beta chains came from one sample sequenced in a study of T-cell memory formation after mild COVID-19. From the 5' RACE reads, TCRdb called clonotypes with MiXCR, one entry per CDR3 protein. The sample holds over 45,000 distinct CDR3 sequences, over 8.5% seen once. The sequencing input was PBMCs or a T cell subset sorted from them (not recorded which). These receptors all stem from an adult woman who had mild COVID-19 (a few samples of this study predate the infection). Cell type and time point are not known.

The chain uses TRBV29-1 and TRBJ2-5; D might be TRBD1 (6 bases). V gave up 7 bases and J gave up 3 bases, with 12 bases separating them. From germline, CDR1 is SQVTM and CDR2 ANQGSEA. CDR3 length: 12 amino acids. CDR3 sequence: CSAGQKEETQYF. In DNA, the CDR3 is TGCAGCGCCGGACAGAAGGAAGAGACCCAGTACTTC.

This clonotype was detected only once. The chain carries TRBV7-9 and TRBJ1-4, with TRBD1 identical over 9 bases. Germline V CDR1 and CDR2: SEHNR, FQNEAQ (reference sequence). The V gene end was trimmed by 5 bases and the J gene end by 7 bases; junction bases not matched to a gene: 5. The CDR3 is 14 amino acids. CDR3: CASSRTGAGEKLFF. Written as DNA, the CDR3 is TGTGCCAGCAGCCGGACAGGGGCAGGTGAAAAACTGTTTTTT.

This clonotype was observed a few times. This chain joins TRBV5-1 and TRBJ2-5, with D perhaps TRBD2 (6 bases). The germline V gene encodes CDR1 SGHRS and CDR2 YFSETQ. The ends were cut back, 4 bases at V and 1 base at J, with 20 bases in the middle. The CDR3 runs 17 residues. The CDR3 DNA is TGCGCCAGCAGCCCCCCCCGCGCGGGGTTTAGCCAAGAGACCCAGTACTTC. Translating gives CASSPPRAGFSQETQYF. Combining the CDR3 with reference TRBV5-1 and TRBJ2-5 gives the whole variable domain KAGVTQTPRYLIKTRGQQVTLSCSPISGHRSVSWYQQTPGQGLQFLFEYFSETQRNKGNFPGRFSGRQFSNSRSEMNVSTLELGDSALYLCASSPPRAGFSQETQYFGPGTRLLVL.

This clonotype was counted ten times or more. This chain uses TRBV5-1 with TRBJ1-2; TRBD1 is a possible D gene (6 bases). Between the trimmed V and J ends, which lost 2 bases and 5 bases, there was a span of 7 bases. The V gene's germline CDR1 is SGHRS and CDR2 YFSETQ. The length of the CDR3 is 12 residues. The CDR3 nucleotides are TGCGCCAGCAGCTTAACAGGGTATGGCTACACCTTC. Amino acids: CASSLTGYGYTF.

In this sample, this clonotype turned up many times. The rearrangement uses TRBV28 and TRBJ2-7; 7 bases are a match to TRBD2. Germline V gene lookup returns CDR1 MDHEN and CDR2 SYDVKM. The length of the CDR3 is 15 residues. V was pared by 0 bases and J by 7 bases, with 9 bases of the junction left unmatched. The CDR3, as DNA: TGTGCCAGCAGTTTATGGGCGGGAGCAACGGAGGAGCAGTACTTC. The encoded protein is CASSLWAGATEEQYF.

This clonotype has more than one count but fewer than ten. CDR3 protein: CASSLSPAPGSDTQYF. CDR3 coding DNA: TGTGCCAGCAGCTTGTCACCGGCCCCTGGGTCAGATACGCAGTATTTT. The chain links TRBV7-2 to TRBJ2-3; D ambiguous. Per the germline V gene, CDR1 is SGHTA and CDR2 is FQGNSA. Deletions cut 3 bases from V and 4 bases from J, with 17 bases between. The CDR3 runs to 16 residues.

This clonotype turned up a few times. The chain is built from TRBV2 and TRBJ1-5, with a weak D call TRBD1 (6 bases). Germline V lookup: CDR1 SNHLY, CDR2 FYNNEI. The CDR3 length is 14 residues. The V end was cut by 4 bases, the J end by 8 bases, with 15 bases between. CDR3 in amino acids: CASSGGGWGEPQHF. CDR3 sequence (DNA): TGTGCCAGCAGTGGAGGGGGTTGGGGCGAGCCCCAGCATTTT.

This clonotype is termed medium-sized (0.01 to 0.1%). V and J are TRBV24-1 and TRBJ2-7; TRBD2 might be the D (5 bases). Germline CDR1 KGHDR, CDR2 SFDVKD. Trimming removed 3 bases at V and 3 bases at J, with 8 bases between. The CDR3 covers 13 residues. In DNA form, the CDR3 reads TGTGCCACCAGTGATGGAGGAGGCTACGAGCAGTACTTC. Translated: CATSDGGGYEQYF.

There are many counts of this clonotype. The chain recombines TRBV27 with TRBJ2-1; no clear D gene. Germline assignment: CDR1 MNHEY and CDR2 SMNVEV (reference sequence). Trimming cost V 8 bases and J 8 bases, with 10 bases left between them. This CDR3 region has 11 residues. The chain's CDR3 is CASFQRYEQFF. The CDR3 nucleotides are TGTGCCAGCTTCCAGAGGTATGAGCAGTTCTTC.

This clonotype was observed a few times. This chain joins TRBV18 and TRBJ2-3; 10 nucleotides align to TRBD1. Germline loops: CDR1 KGHSH, CDR2 LQKENI. The V gene end was trimmed by 2 bases and the J gene end by 3 bases; junction bases not matched to a gene: 8. The CDR3 consists of 17 residues. For the CDR3, the DNA is TGTGCCAGCTCACCAGTTGGGACAGGGGTTGTTACAGATACGCAGTATTTT. Its protein product is CASSPVGTGVVTDTQYF. Filled out from reference TRBV18 and TRBJ2-3, the complete variable domain reads NAGVMQNPRHLVRRRGQEARLRCSPMKGHSHVYWYRQLPEEGLKFMVYLQKENIIDESGMPKERFSAEFPKEGPSILRIQQVVRGDSAAYFCASSPVGTGVVTDTQYFGPGTRLTVL.

This clonotype was seen more than once but under ten times. The rearrangement uses TRBV7-3 and TRBJ2-4, with 10 bases lining up with TRBD2. Germline lookup yields CDR1 SGHTA and CDR2 FQGTGA. Trimming at V came to 5 bases and at J to 8 bases, leaving 6 bases not matched to a gene. The CDR3 is made up of 14 amino acids. The CDR3 DNA reads as TGTGCCAGCAGCCGCGTAGCGGGGGGACACATTCAGTACTTC. Residues: CASSRVAGGHIQYF.

This clonotype has ten or more counts. As DNA, the CDR3 is TGTGCCAGCAGCTTAGGATTCAGGGGGCTGCAGTATGGCTACACCTTC. Residues: CASSLGFRGLQYGYTF. The rearrangement joins TRBV7-2 to TRBJ1-2, with TRBD1 matching over 8 bases. The CDR3 totals 16 residues. The V segment lost 1 base and the J segment 5 bases; nucleotides outside the gene matches: 9. Germline CDR1 SGHTA, CDR2 FQGNSA.

The gene calls are TRBV27 and TRBJ1-2; 8 bases agree with TRBD1. Germline V gives CDR1 MNHEY, CDR2 SMNVEV (reference sequence). The ends lost 5 bases at V and 13 bases at J; junction bases unmatched: 12. The length of the CDR3 is 13 residues. CDR3 nucleotides: TGTGCCAGCAGTCCCAGGACAGGGACCGTAGGCACCTTC. Its protein is CASSPRTGTVGTF.

This clonotype was found many times. The chain links TRBV6-5 to TRBJ2-5; D is ambiguous. V lost 0 bases to trimming and J lost 3 bases, with 14 bases between them. This CDR3 is built from 16 residues. CDR1 MNHEY and CDR2 SVGAGI come from the germline V gene. The CDR3 sequence: CASSYSGSIEEETQYF. The DNA of the CDR3 is TGTGCCAGCAGTTACTCGGGTTCAATAGAGGAAGAGACCCAGTACTTC.

There are a few counts of this clonotype. The rearrangement links TRBV14 to TRBJ2-7, with 9 bases lining up with TRBD1. The CDR3 has 15 amino acids. V lost 4 bases, J lost 1 base, and 5 bases stayed unmatched. Germline V lookup: CDR1 SGHDN, CDR2 FVKESK. CDR3 region: CASSRGTGLSYEQYF. DNA for the CDR3: TGTGCCAGCAGCCGAGGGACAGGGCTATCCTACGAGCAGTACTTC.

This clonotype was seen many times. The chain has TRBV5-5 and TRBJ1-1; maybe TRBD1 (6 bases). Trimming cost V 4 bases and J 1 base, with 14 bases left between them. The CDR3 contains 15 residues. CDR1 is SGHKS, CDR2 YYEKEE, per germline (reference sequence). The CDR3 region is CASSQGNLRNTEAFF. As DNA, the CDR3 is TGTGCCAGCAGCCAGGGGAACCTGAGGAACACTGAAGCTTTCTTT.

V is TRBV6-5 and J is TRBJ1-2; a possible D gene is TRBD1 (5 bases). V lost 6 bases, J lost 6 bases, and 20 bases lay in between. Germline loops: CDR1 MNHEY, CDR2 SVGAGI. The CDR3 runs to 15 residues. This chain's CDR3 is CASSPAGGERNGYTF. In DNA, the CDR3 is TGTGCCAGCAGCCCAGCGGGGGGAGAGAGGAATGGCTACACCTTC.

This clonotype was seen at least ten times. V gene TRBV6-2 or TRBV6-3 combines with J gene TRBJ2-7; D might be TRBD1 (6 bases). Germline V lookup: CDR1 MNHEY, CDR2 SVGEGT. V lost 3 bases and J lost 2, with 8 bases in between. The CDR3 spans 13 residues. CDR3 protein: CASSYTGPYEQYF. For the CDR3, the DNA is TGTGCCAGCAGTTATACAGGGCCCTACGAGCAGTACTTC.

This clonotype turned up a few times. The chain employs TRBV5-6 and TRBJ1-1; D is ambiguous. CDR3 length: 13 residues. Germline V lookup: CDR1 SGHDT, CDR2 YYEEEE. V lost 0 bases and J 11 bases, leaving 14 bases between the germline ends. The CDR3 spells CASSLEHRAGAFF. The CDR3 DNA follows: TGTGCCAGCAGCTTGGAGCACCGGGCGGGGGCTTTCTTT. Combining the CDR3 with reference TRBV5-6 and TRBJ1-1 gives the whole variable domain DAGVTQSPTHLIKTRGQQVTLRCSPKSGHDTVSWYQQALGQGPQFIFQYYEEEERQRGNFPDRFSGHQFPNYSSELNVNALLLGDSALYLCASSLEHRAGAFFGQGTRLTVV.